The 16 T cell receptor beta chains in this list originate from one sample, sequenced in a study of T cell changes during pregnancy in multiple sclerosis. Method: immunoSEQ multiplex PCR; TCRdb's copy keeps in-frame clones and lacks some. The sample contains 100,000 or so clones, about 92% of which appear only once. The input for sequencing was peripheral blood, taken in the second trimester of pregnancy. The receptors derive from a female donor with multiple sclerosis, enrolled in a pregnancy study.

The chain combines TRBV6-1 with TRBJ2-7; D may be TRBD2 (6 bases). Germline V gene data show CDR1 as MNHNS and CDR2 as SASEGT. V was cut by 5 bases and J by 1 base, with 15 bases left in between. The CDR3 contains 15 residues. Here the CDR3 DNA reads TGTGCCAGCAGTATAGCGGCGGAAACATCCTACGAGCAGTACTTC. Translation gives CASSIAAETSYEQYF.

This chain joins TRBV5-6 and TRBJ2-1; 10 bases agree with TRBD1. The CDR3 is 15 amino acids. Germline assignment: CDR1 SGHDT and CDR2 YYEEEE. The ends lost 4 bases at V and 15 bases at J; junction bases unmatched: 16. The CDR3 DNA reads TGTGCCAGCAGCAGAGAGCGATTCCGGGGGACAGGGGCGTTCTTC. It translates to CASSRERFRGTGAFF. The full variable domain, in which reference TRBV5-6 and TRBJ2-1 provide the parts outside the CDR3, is DAGVTQSPTHLIKTRGQQVTLRCSPKSGHDTVSWYQQALGQGPQFIFQYYEEEERQRGNFPDRFSGHQFPNYSSELNVNALLLGDSALYLCASSRERFRGTGAFFGPGTRLTVL.

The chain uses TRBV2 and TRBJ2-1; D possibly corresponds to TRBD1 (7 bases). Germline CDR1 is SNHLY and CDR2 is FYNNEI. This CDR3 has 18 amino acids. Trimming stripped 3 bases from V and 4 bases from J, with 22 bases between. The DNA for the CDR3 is TGTGCCAGCAGTGATCTGTGGACAGGAGGGAACGATTACAATGAGCAGTTCTTC. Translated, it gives CASSDLWTGGNDYNEQFF.

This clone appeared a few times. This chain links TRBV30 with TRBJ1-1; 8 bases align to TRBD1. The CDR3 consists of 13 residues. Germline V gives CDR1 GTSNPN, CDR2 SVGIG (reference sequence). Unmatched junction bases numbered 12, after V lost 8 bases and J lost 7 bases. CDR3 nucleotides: TGTGCCGGAGAGGACAGGGCGGTGGGTGAAGCTTTCTTT. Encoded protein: CAGEDRAVGEAFF.

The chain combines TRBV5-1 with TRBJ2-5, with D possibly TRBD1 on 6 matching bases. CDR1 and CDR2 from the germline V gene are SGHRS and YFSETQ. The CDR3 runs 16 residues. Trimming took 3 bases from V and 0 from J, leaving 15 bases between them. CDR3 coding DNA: TGCGCCAGCAGCTGGGGTCCCGGGACAAACCAAGAGACCCAGTACTTC. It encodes CASSWGPGTNQETQYF.

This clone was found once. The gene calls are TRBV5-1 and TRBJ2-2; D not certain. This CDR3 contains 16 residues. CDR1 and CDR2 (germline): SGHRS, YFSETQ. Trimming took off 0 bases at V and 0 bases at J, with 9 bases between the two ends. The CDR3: CASSLAPGPNTGELFF. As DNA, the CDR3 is TGCGCCAGCAGCTTGGCACCAGGCCCGAACACCGGGGAGCTGTTTTTT.

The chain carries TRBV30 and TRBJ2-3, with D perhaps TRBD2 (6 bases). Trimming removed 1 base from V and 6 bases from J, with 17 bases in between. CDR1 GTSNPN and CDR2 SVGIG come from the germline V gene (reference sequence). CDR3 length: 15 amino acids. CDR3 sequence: CAWSAGGGFGDTQYF. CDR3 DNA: TGTGCCTGGAGTGCTGGCGGAGGGTTCGGCGATACGCAGTATTTT.

The CDR3 is CASRLGLAKETQYF. The DNA for the CDR3 is TGTGCCAGCCGTCTCGGACTAGCGAAAGAGACCCAGTACTTC. V gene TRBV6-1 combines with J gene TRBJ2-5; 9 positions agree with TRBD2. Germline V gene data show CDR1 as MNHNS and CDR2 as SASEGT. The CDR3 is made up of 14 amino acids. V trimming: 8 bases; J trimming: 3 bases; junction bases outside the gene matches: 7.

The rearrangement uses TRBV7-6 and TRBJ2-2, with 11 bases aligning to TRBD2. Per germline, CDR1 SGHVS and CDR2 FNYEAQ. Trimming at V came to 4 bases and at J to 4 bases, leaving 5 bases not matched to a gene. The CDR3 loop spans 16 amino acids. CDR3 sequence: CASSSTSGGGTGELFF. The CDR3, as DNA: TGTGCCAGCAGCTCAACTAGCGGGGGTGGCACCGGGGAGCTGTTTTTT.

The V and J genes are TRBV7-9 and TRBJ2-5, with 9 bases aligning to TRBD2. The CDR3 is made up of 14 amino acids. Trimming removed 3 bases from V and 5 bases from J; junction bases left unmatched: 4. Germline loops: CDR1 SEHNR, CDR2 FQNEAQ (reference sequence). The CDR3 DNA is TGTGCCAGCAGCTTGCTAGCGGGGAGGGAGACCCAGTACTTC. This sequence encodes CASSLLAGRETQYF.

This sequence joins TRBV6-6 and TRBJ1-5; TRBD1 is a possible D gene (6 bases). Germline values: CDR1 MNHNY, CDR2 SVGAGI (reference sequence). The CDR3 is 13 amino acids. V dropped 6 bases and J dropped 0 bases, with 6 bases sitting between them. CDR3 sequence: CASRDSSNQPQHF. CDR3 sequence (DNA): TGTGCCAGCAGGGACAGTAGCAATCAGCCCCAGCATTTT.

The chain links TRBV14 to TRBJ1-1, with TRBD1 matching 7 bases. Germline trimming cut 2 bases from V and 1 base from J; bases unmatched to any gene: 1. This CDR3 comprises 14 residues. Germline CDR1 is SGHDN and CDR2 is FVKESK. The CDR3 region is CASSQHRGNTEAFF. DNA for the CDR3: TGTGCCAGCAGCCAACACAGGGGGAACACTGAAGCTTTCTTT.

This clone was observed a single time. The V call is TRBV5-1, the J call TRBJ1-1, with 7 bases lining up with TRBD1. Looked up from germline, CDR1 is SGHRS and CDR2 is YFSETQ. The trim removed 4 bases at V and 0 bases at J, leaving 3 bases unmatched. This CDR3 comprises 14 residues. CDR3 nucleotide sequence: TGCGCCAGCAGCGGGGGGACAGTGAACACTGAAGCTTTCTTT. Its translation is CASSGGTVNTEAFF.

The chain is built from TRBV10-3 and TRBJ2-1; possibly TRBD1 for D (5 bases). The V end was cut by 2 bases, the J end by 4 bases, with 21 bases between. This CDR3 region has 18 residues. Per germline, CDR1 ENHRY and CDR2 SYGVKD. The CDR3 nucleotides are TGTGCCATCAGTGAGAATGGCGCGGAGAAAAGGGGTTACAATGAGCAGTTCTTC. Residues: CAISENGAEKRGYNEQFF.

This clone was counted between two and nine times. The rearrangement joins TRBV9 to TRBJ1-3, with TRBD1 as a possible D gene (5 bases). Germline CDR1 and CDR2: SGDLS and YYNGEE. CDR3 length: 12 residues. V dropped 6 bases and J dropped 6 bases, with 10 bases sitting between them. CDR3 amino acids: CASIGAENTIYF. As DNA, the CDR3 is TGTGCCAGCATTGGGGCGGAAAACACCATATATTTT. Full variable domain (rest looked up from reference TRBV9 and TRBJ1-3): DSGVTQTPKHLITATGQRVTLRCSPRSGDLSVYWYQQSLDQGLQFLIQYYNGEERAKGNILERFSAQQFPDLHSELNLSSLELGDSALYFCASIGAENTIYFGEGSWLTVV.

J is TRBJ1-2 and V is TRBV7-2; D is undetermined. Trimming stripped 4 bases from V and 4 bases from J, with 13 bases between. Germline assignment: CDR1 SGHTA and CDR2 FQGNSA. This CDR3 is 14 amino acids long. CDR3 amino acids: CASSSQAQAYGYTF. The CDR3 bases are TGTGCCAGCAGCTCTCAGGCCCAGGCCTATGGCTACACCTTC.